This paragraph covers one T cell receptor (beta chain) sequence. The antigen is unknown. These data are taken from a study of PD-L1 blockade in urothelial cancer. Study background: Analyses were performed on blood at 3 weeks after treatment start (the second dose) and at 6 weeks. Among blood samples, the median T cell count was 141,255. The study, taken as a whole, reports: Pretreatment clonality of the blood TCR repertoire below the median was predictive of superior survival.

Trimming left V 1 base short and J 9 bases short, with 13 bases between. CDR1 is SGHVS and CDR2 is FNYEAQ in the germline V gene. This CDR3 comprises 14 residues. Time point reported: peripheral blood 6 weeks after treatment start. Patients were diagnosed with urothelial carcinoma, either locally advanced or metastatic. Produced via immunoSEQ multiplex PCR; TCRdb's table is partial and in-frame only. The table includes around 80,000 clones, 75% to 95% detected once. The receptor was derived from a woman of 80 years or more with urothelial cancer. The sample here was PBMCs, taken around atezolizumab (anti-PD-L1) treatment. The chain couples TRBV7-6 to TRBJ1-5; no definite D call. The CDR3 DNA sequence: TGTGCCAGCAGCTTAGGGCCACAGAACTCGCCCCAGCATTTT. Its protein is CASSLGPQNSPQHF.